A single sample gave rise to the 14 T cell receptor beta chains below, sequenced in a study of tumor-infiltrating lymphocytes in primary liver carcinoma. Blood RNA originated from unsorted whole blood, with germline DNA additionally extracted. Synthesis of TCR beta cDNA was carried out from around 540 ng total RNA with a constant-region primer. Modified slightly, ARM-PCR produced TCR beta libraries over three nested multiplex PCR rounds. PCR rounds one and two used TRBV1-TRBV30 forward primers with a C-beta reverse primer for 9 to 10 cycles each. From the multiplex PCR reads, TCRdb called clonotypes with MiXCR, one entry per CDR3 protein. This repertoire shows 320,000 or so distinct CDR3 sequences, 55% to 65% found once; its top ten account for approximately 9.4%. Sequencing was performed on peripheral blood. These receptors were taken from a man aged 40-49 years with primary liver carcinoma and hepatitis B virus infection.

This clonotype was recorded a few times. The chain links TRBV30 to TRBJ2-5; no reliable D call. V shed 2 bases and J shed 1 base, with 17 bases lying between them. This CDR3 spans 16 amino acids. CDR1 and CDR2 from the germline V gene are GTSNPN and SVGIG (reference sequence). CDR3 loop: CAWSPRTKPFQETQYF. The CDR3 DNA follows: TGTGCCTGGAGTCCCCGGACCAAGCCCTTCCAAGAGACCCAGTACTTC.

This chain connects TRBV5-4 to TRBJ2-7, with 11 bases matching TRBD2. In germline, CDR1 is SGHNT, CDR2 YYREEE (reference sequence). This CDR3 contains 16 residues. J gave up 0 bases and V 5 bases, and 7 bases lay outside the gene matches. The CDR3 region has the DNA TGTGCCAGCAGTCATCGACTAGCGGGAAGCTCCTACGAGCAGTACTTC. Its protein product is CASSHRLAGSSYEQYF.

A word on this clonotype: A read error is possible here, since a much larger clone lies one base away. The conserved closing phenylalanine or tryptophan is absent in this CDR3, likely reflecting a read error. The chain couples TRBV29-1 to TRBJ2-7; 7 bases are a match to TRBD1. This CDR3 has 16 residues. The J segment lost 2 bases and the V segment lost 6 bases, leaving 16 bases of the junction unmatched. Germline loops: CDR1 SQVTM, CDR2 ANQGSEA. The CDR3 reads CSVVHPNVQGAYEQYS. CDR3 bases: TGCAGCGTAGTACACCCCAACGTTCAGGGGGCCTACGAGCAGTACTCC.

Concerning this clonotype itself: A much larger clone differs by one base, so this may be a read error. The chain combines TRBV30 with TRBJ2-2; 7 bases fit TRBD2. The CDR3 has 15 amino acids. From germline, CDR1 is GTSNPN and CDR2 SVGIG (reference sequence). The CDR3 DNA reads TGTGTCTGGAGGGTAGCGGGCCAGAACACCGGGGAGCTGTTTTTT. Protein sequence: CVWRVAGQNTGELFF.

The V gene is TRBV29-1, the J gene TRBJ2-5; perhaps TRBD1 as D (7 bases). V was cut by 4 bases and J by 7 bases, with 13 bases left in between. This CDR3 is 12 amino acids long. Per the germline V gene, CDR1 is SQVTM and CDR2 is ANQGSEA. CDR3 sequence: CSVGRQGGTQYF. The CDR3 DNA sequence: TGCAGCGTTGGTAGACAGGGAGGGACCCAGTACTTC.

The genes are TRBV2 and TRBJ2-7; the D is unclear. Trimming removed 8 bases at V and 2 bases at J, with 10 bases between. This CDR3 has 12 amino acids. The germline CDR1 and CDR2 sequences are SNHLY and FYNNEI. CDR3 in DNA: TGTGCCAGCGGGCTGCAGGCCTACGAGCAGTACTTC. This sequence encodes CASGLQAYEQYF.

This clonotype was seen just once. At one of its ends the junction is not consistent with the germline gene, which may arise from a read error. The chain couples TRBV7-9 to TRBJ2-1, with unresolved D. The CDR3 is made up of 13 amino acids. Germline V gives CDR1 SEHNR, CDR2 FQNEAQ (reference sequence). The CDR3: CASSLGNGNEQLF. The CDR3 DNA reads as TGTGCCAGCAGCTTAGGGAACGGTAATGAGCAGCTCTTC.

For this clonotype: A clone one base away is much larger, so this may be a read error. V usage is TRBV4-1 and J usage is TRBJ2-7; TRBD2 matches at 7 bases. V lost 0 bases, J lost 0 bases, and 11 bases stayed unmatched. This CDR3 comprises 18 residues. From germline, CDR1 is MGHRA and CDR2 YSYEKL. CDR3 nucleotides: TGCGCCAGCAGCCAAGACATTAGCGGGTTTTCTAACTCCTACGAGCAGTACTTC. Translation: CASSQDISGFSNSYEQYF.

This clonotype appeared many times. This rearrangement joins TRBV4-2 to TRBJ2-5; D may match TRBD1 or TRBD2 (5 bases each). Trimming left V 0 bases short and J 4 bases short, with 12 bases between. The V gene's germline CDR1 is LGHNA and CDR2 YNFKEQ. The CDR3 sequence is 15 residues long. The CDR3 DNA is TGTGCCAGCAGCCAAGAGGCCGGGACGGGAGAGACCCAGTACTTC. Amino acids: CASSQEAGTGETQYF.

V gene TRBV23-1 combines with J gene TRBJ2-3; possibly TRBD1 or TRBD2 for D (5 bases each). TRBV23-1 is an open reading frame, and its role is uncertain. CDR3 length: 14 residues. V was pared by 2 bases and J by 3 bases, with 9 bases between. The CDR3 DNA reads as TGCGCCAGCAGTCAACAGGGAGAAACAGATACGCAGTATTTT. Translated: CASSQQGETDTQYF.

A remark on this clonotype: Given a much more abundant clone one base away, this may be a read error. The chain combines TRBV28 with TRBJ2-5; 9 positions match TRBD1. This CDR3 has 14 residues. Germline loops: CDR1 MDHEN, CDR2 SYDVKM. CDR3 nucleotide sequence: TGTACCAGCAGCCTCCTGGGACAGGGAGAGACCCAGTACTTC. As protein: CTSSLLGQGETQYF. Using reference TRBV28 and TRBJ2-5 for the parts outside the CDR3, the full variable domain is DVKVTQSSRYLVKRTGEKVFLECVQDMDHENMFWYRQDPGLGLRLIYFSYDVKMKEKGDIPEGYSVSREKKERFSLILESASTNQTSMYLCTSSLLGQGETQYFGPGTRLLVL.

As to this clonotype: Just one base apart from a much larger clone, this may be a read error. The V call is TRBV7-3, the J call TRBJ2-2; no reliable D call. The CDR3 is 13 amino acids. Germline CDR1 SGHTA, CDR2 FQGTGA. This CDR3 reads CAISLRNAGELFF. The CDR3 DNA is TGTGCCATCAGCTTAAGAAACGCCGGGGAGCTGTTTTTT.

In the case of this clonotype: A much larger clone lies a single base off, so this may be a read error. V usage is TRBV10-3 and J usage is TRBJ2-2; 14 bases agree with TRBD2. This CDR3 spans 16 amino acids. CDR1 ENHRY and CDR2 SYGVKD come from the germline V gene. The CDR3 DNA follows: TGTACCATCAGTGAAGGGACTAGCGGGAGTCCCGGGGAGCTGTTTTTT. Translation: CTISEGTSGSPGELFF.

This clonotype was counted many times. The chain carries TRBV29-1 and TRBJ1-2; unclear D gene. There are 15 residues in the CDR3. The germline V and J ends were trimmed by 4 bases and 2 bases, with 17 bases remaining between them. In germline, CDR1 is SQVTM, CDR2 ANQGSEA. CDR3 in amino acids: CSVVVKGFVNYGYTF. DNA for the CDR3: TGCAGCGTTGTGGTAAAAGGGTTCGTGAACTATGGCTACACCTTC. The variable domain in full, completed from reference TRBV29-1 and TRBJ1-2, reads SAVISQKPSRDICQRGTSLTIQCQVDSQVTMMFWYRQQPGQSLTLIATANQGSEATYESGFVIDKFPISRPNLTFSTLTVSNMSPEDSSIYLCSVVVKGFVNYGYTFGSGTRLTVV.